A selection of T cell receptor beta chains follows, all from one sample in a study of blood T cell repertoires in COVID-19. Repertoires were generated with immunoSEQ multiplex PCR, while TCRdb's copy carries only in-frame clones and drops some. The sample comprises approximately 230,000 clones, roughly 87% of which are singletons, and roughly 3% rests with the top ten. Sequencing was carried out using peripheral blood. Receptors were obtained from a young man with active or convalescent COVID-19. Both conserved end residues are part of each CDR3. A D gene is named only where the DNA matches it firmly. Size tells how often a clone was seen (once, few, many) or the class of an expanded clone, and some rows leave it out.

abundance	j_gene	d_gene	v_gene	len	CDR3aa	CDR3nt
.	TRBJ1-3	.	TRBV15	16	CATSRDIGVSGNTIYF	TGTGCCACCAGCAGAGATATAGGGGTCTCTGGAAACACCATATATTTT
.	TRBJ2-5	TRBD2	TRBV4-2	19	CASSQGANRLAQARETQYF	TGTGCCAGCAGCCAAGGGGCAAATAGACTAGCGCAGGCGCGGGAGACCCAGTACTTC
.	TRBJ2-1	.	TRBV27	17	CASSLYSGPGSYNEQFF	TGTGCCAGCAGTTTATATAGCGGACCTGGCTCCTACAATGAGCAGTTCTTC
.	TRBJ1-4	TRBD1	TRBV15	14	CATSDTGDYEKLFF	TGTGCCACCAGCGATACAGGGGATTATGAAAAACTGTTTTTT
.	TRBJ1-1	.	TRBV9	16	CASSVDTGVAGTEAFF	TGTGCCAGCAGCGTAGATACGGGGGTCGCAGGAACTGAAGCTTTCTTT
.	TRBJ1-1	.	TRBV12-3/TRBV12-4	13	CASSLGQNTEAFF	TGTGCCAGCAGCCTCGGACAGAACACTGAAGCTTTCTTT
.	TRBJ2-1	.	TRBV29-1	12	CSVDPRGNEQFF	TGCAGCGTTGACCCCAGGGGCAATGAGCAGTTCTTC
.	TRBJ2-5	.	TRBV7-2	15	CASSFRRPAGETQYF	TGTGCCAGCAGCTTCCGGCGACCGGCGGGAGAGACCCAGTACTTC
.	TRBJ2-5	TRBD2	TRBV4-3	14	CASSPLAGGETQYF	TGCGCCAGCAGCCCCTTAGCGGGGGGAGAGACCCAGTACTTC
.	TRBJ1-4	.	TRBV9	14	CASSAWGAGEKLFF	TGTGCCAGCAGCGCCTGGGGTGCGGGTGAAAAACTGTTTTTT
once	TRBJ1-2	TRBD1	TRBV29-1	12	CSVRDRLYGYTF	TGCAGCGTTCGGGACAGACTATATGGCTACACCTTC
.	TRBJ1-2	.	TRBV6-2/TRBV6-3	13	CASSPWGGAGYTF	TGTGCCAGCAGTCCCTGGGGAGGGGCTGGCTACACCTTC
once	TRBJ2-5	TRBD2	TRBV7-9	16	CASSVGLAGVSETQYF	TGTGCCAGCAGCGTCGGACTAGCGGGAGTTTCGGAGACCCAGTACTTC
few	TRBJ1-1	.	TRBV11-2	14	CASSLGGVLPEAFF	TGTGCCAGCAGCTTAGGGGGAGTCCTCCCTGAAGCTTTCTTT
.	TRBJ2-6	TRBD2	TRBV9	19	CASSGGPGGFGSGANVLTF	TGTGCCAGCAGCGGCGGCCCGGGGGGTTTTGGGTCTGGGGCCAACGTCCTGACTTTC
.	TRBJ1-1	.	TRBV15	15	CATSRDSRVNTEAFF	TGTGCCACCAGCAGAGATAGTAGAGTGAACACTGAAGCTTTCTTT
.	TRBJ1-1	.	TRBV4-3	15	CASSQGLQGNTEAFF	TGCGCCAGCAGCCAAGGGCTCCAGGGTAACACTGAAGCTTTCTTT
.	TRBJ2-7	.	TRBV4-3	17	CASSQEFRTPLGYEQYF	TGCGCCAGCAGCCAAGAATTTAGGACTCCCCTGGGATACGAGCAGTACTTC
.	TRBJ1-1	.	TRBV3-1/TRBV3-2	13	CASSRQVNTEAFF	TGTGCCAGCAGCCGACAGGTAAACACTGAAGCTTTCTTT